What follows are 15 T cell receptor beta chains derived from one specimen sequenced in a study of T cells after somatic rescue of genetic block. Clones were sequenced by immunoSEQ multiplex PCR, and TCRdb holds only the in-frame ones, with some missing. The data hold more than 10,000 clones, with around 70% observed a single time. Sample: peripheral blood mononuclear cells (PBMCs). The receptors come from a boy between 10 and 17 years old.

The CDR3 DNA reads as TGTGCCAGCAGTGGAAGGGCCTGGAATGAAAAACTGTTTTTT. Protein product: CASSGRAWNEKLFF. The chain is built from TRBV2 and TRBJ1-4; no reliable D call. This CDR3 spans 14 amino acids. The V gene lost 4 bases and the J gene lost 5 bases, with 11 bases spanning the gap. In germline, CDR1 is SNHLY, CDR2 FYNNEI.

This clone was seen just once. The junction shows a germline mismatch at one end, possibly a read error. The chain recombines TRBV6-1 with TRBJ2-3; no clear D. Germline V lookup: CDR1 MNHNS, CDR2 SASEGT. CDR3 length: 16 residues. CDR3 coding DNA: TGTGCCATCAGTGAGTCGATGGCGGCTAGCACAGATACGCAGTATTTT. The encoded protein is CAISESMAASTDTQYF.

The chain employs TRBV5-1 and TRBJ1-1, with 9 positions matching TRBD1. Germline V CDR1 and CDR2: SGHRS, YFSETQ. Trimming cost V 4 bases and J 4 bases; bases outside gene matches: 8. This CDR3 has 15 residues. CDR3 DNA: TGCGCCAGCAGCGCGCCCGGACAGGGGAGCACTGAAGCTTTCTTT. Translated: CASSAPGQGSTEAFF.

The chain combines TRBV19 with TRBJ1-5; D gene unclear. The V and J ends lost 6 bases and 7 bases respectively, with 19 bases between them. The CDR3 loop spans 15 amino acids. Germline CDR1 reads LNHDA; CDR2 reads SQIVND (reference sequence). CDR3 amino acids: CASSLRATGRQPQHF. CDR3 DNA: TGTGCCAGTAGCCTAAGGGCTACCGGGAGGCAGCCCCAGCATTTT.

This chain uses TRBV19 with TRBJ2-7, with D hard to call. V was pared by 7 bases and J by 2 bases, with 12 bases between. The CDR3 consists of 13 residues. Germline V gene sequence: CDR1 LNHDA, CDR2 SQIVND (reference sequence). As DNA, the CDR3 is TGTGCCAGTATCTCAGCCGGCCCCTACGAGCAGTACTTC. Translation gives CASISAGPYEQYF.

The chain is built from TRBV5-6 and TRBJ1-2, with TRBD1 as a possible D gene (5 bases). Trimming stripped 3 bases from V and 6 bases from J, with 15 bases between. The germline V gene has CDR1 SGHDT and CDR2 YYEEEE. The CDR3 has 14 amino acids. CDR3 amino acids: CASSSGRPFDGYTF. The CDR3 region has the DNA TGTGCCAGCAGCTCGGGACGGCCCTTCGATGGCTACACCTTC.

The CDR3 reads CASSFPGTSYEQYF. CDR3 bases: TGTGCCAGCAGCTTCCCTGGGACTTCCTACGAGCAGTACTTC. The rearrangement uses TRBV11-2 and TRBJ2-7; maybe TRBD2 (6 bases). Trimming left V 3 bases short and J 1 base short, with 10 bases between. The CDR3 consists of 14 residues. The germline V gene encodes CDR1 SGHAT and CDR2 FQNNGV. The full variable domain, in which reference TRBV11-2 and TRBJ2-7 provide the parts outside the CDR3, is EAGVAQSPRYKIIEKRQSVAFWCNPISGHATLYWYQQILGQGPKLLIQFQNNGVVDDSQLPKDRFSAERLKGVDSTLKIQPAKLEDSAVYLCASSFPGTSYEQYFGPGTRLTVT.

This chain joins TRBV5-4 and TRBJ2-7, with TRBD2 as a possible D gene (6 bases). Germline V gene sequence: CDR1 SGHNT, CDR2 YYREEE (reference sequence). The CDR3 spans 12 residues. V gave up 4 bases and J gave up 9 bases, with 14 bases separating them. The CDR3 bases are TGTGCCAGCAGCCCGTTGGCCGGGGGGCAGTACTTC. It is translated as CASSPLAGGQYF.

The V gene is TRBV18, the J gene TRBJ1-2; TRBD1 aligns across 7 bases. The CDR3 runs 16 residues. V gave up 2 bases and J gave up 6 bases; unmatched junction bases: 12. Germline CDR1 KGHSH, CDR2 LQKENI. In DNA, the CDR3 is TGTGCCAGCTCACCATTCTCTCGACAAGGGGGCAATGGCTACACCTTC. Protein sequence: CASSPFSRQGGNGYTF. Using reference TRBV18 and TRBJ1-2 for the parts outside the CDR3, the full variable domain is NAGVMQNPRHLVRRRGQEARLRCSPMKGHSHVYWYRQLPEEGLKFMVYLQKENIIDESGMPKERFSAEFPKEGPSILRIQQVVRGDSAAYFCASSPFSRQGGNGYTFGSGTRLTVV.

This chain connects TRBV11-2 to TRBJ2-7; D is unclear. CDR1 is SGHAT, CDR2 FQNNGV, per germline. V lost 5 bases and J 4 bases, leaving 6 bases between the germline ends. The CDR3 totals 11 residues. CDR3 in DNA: TGTGCCAGCAGCCGCGGATACGAGCAGTACTTC. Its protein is CASSRGYEQYF.

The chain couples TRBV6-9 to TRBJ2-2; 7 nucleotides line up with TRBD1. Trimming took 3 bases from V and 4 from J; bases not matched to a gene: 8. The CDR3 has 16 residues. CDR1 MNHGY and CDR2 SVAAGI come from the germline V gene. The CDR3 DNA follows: TGTGCCAGCAGTTACCCGGACAGGCTCCTCACCGGGGAGCTGTTTTTT. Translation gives CASSYPDRLLTGELFF.

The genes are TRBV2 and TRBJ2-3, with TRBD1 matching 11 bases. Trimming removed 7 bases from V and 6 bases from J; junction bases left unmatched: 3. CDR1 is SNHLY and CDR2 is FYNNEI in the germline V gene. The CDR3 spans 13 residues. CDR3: CASTGQGADTQYF. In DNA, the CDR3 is TGTGCCAGCACCGGACAGGGGGCGGATACGCAGTATTTT.

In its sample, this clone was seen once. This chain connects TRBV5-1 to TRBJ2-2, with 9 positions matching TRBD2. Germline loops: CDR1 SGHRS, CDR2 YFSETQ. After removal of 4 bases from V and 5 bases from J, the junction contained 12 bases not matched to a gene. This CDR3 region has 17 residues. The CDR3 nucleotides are TGCGCCAGCAGCCCTGATAGCGGGAGAAGATTAACCGGGGAGCTGTTTTTT. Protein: CASSPDSGRRLTGELFF.

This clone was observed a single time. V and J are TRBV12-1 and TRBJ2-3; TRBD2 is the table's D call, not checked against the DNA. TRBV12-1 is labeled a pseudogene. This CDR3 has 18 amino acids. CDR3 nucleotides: TGTGCCAGCAGCTTTGAGTCAACGGGGTCCCTTAAAACAGATACGCAGTATTTT. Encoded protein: CASSFESTGSLKTDTQYF.

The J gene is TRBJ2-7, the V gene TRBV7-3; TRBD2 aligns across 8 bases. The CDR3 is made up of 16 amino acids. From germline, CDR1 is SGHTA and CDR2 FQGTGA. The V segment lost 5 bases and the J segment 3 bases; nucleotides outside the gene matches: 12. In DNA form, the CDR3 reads TGTGCCAGCAGCCCCTACAACGGGGGGGCTAGCTACGAGCAGTACTTC. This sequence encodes CASSPYNGGASYEQYF.